Listed here are 13 T cell receptor beta chains from one sample, sequenced in a study of PD-L1 blockade in urothelial cancer. Assay used: immunoSEQ multiplex PCR; TCRdb lists only in-frame clones, some missing. The data contain about 82,000 clones, over 90% of them singletons. The sequenced sample was PBMCs, obtained around atezolizumab (anti-PD-L1) treatment. Source of these receptors: a man aged 55 to 70 with urothelial cancer.

The J gene is TRBJ2-3, the V gene TRBV30; tentative D call: TRBD1 (6 bases). The germline V and J ends were trimmed by 8 bases and 1 base, with 13 bases remaining between them. Germline V CDR1 and CDR2: GTSNPN, SVGIG (reference sequence). This CDR3 is 13 amino acids long. CDR3 nucleotide sequence: TGTGCCCTCAGGGGATACGGCACAGATACGCAGTATTTT. It translates to CALRGYGTDTQYF.

The rearrangement joins TRBV2 to TRBJ2-7; tentative D call: TRBD1 (5 bases). Germline V gene lookup returns CDR1 SNHLY and CDR2 FYNNEI. The CDR3 runs to 13 residues. Trimming left V 6 bases short and J 5 bases short, with 14 bases between. CDR3 coding DNA: TGTGCCAGCAGCGTGGACATAAGCCACGAGCAGTACTTC. Protein product: CASSVDISHEQYF.

The V and J genes are TRBV10-3 and TRBJ2-7; weak D call: TRBD1 (6 bases). Germline V lookup: CDR1 ENHRY, CDR2 SYGVKD. The CDR3 consists of 14 residues. V lost 3 bases, J lost 2 bases, and 11 bases lay in between. CDR3 bases: TGTGCCATCAGTGACGGGACACTGACCTACGAGCAGTACTTC. This sequence encodes CAISDGTLTYEQYF.

The gene calls are TRBV4-2 and TRBJ2-3, with D unresolved. V was pared by 0 bases and J by 1 base, with 8 bases between. The CDR3 length is 15 residues. Germline CDR1 and CDR2: LGHNA and YNFKEQ. The CDR3 DNA reads TGTGCCAGCAGCCAAGACCCTACCCGCACAGATACGCAGTATTTT. Its protein is CASSQDPTRTDTQYF.

The chain is built from TRBV7-2 and TRBJ2-5, with D possibly matching TRBD2 (7 bases). Looked up from germline, CDR1 is SGHTA and CDR2 is FQGNSA. V was pared by 5 bases and J by 6 bases, with 16 bases between. This CDR3 has 14 residues. DNA of the CDR3: TGTGCCAGCAGCCGGACGGGGGGCGAAAAGACCCAGTACTTC. Translation: CASSRTGGEKTQYF. The complete variable domain, with remaining parts taken from reference TRBV7-2 and TRBJ2-5, reads GAGVSQSPSNKVTEKGKDVELRCDPISGHTALYWYRQSLGQGLEFLIYFQGNSAPDKSGLPSDRFSAERTGGSVSTLTIQRTQQEDSAVYLCASSRTGGEKTQYFGPGTRLLVL.

The rearrangement joins TRBV11-2 to TRBJ2-3, with 9 bases fitting TRBD1. V lost 4 bases, J lost 3 bases, and 8 bases stayed unmatched. From germline, CDR1 is SGHAT and CDR2 FQNNGV. The CDR3 sequence is 16 residues long. CDR3 protein: CASSSYRGPRTDTQYF. CDR3 nucleotides: TGTGCCAGCAGCTCTTACAGGGGGCCGAGGACAGATACGCAGTATTTT.

This chain connects TRBV4-3 to TRBJ2-1, with D perhaps matching TRBD2 (6 bases). Germline lookup yields CDR1 LGHNA and CDR2 YSLEER. V was pared by 0 bases and J by 4 bases, with 13 bases between. This CDR3 spans 16 amino acids. The CDR3 DNA is TGCGCCAGCAGCCAAGATTTAGTCGGGGGTTACAATGAGCAGTTCTTC. Translation gives CASSQDLVGGYNEQFF.

The chain employs TRBV7-9 and TRBJ2-7; D is possibly TRBD2 (5 bases). V gave up 1 base and J gave up 6 bases, with 10 bases separating them. The CDR3 covers 13 residues. The germline CDR1 and CDR2 sequences are SEHNR and FQNEAQ (reference sequence). For the CDR3, the DNA is TGTGCCAGCAGCTTAGGTGCTGGGAGCGAGCAGTACTTC. As protein: CASSLGAGSEQYF.

The chain has TRBV4-3 and TRBJ2-5; perhaps TRBD1 as D (6 bases). The CDR3 is made up of 15 amino acids. Germline V gene data show CDR1 as LGHNA and CDR2 as YSLEER. Trimming shortened V by 1 base and J by 1 base, and 10 bases separated the two germline ends. The CDR3 loop is CASSQGVGGQETQYF. The CDR3 nucleotides are TGCGCCAGCAGCCAAGGGGTAGGGGGCCAAGAGACCCAGTACTTC.

The V and J genes are TRBV6-1 and TRBJ2-3, with 7 positions matching TRBD2. The ends lost 6 bases at V and 0 bases at J; junction bases unmatched: 6. Germline CDR1 reads MNHNS; CDR2 reads SASEGT. The CDR3 loop spans 15 amino acids. The chain's CDR3 is CASRAAGESTDTQYF. The DNA for the CDR3 is TGTGCCAGCAGAGCGGCGGGGGAGAGCACAGATACGCAGTATTTT.

The chain couples TRBV7-9 to TRBJ2-5; D perhaps matches TRBD1 (5 bases). CDR3 length equals 13 residues. Per the germline V gene, CDR1 is SEHNR and CDR2 is FQNEAQ (reference sequence). Between the trimmed V and J ends, which lost 6 bases and 0 bases, there was a span of 8 bases. As DNA, the CDR3 is TGTGCCAGCAGGAAACAGGACCAAGAGACCCAGTACTTC. Its protein product is CASRKQDQETQYF.

This clone appeared a single time. The chain combines TRBV11-2 with TRBJ2-7; TRBD1 agrees at 10 bases. V trimming: 5 bases; J trimming: 4 bases; junction bases outside the gene matches: 2. Germline values: CDR1 SGHAT, CDR2 FQNNGV. The CDR3 contains 13 residues. The CDR3 here is CASSTGQGYEQYF. The CDR3 coding sequence is TGTGCCAGCAGCACGGGACAGGGGTACGAGCAGTACTTC. Full variable domain (missing parts from reference TRBV11-2 and TRBJ2-7): EAGVAQSPRYKIIEKRQSVAFWCNPISGHATLYWYQQILGQGPKLLIQFQNNGVVDDSQLPKDRFSAERLKGVDSTLKIQPAKLEDSAVYLCASSTGQGYEQYFGPGTRLTVT.

The V gene is TRBV5-6, the J gene TRBJ2-7, with a possible D match to TRBD1 (6 bases). The germline gives CDR1 SGHDT, CDR2 YYEEEE. This CDR3 is built from 14 residues. Trimming stripped 2 bases from V and 0 bases from J, with 9 bases between. Here the CDR3 reads CASSFRDTSYEQYF. CDR3 nucleotide sequence: TGTGCCAGCAGCTTCCGGGACACCTCCTACGAGCAGTACTTC. The complete variable domain, with remaining parts taken from reference TRBV5-6 and TRBJ2-7, reads DAGVTQSPTHLIKTRGQQVTLRCSPKSGHDTVSWYQQALGQGPQFIFQYYEEEERQRGNFPDRFSGHQFPNYSSELNVNALLLGDSALYLCASSFRDTSYEQYFGPGTRLTVT.